A selection of T cell receptor beta chains follows, all from one sample in a study of shared clonotypes between healthy human individuals. Generated by immunoSEQ multiplex PCR, the TCRdb table keeps only in-frame clones and is missing some. The sample shows 2.5 million or so clones, around nine tenths of them seen only once. The sequenced sample consisted of naive CD4+ T cells sorted from blood. These receptors came from a man aged 18-30 years in good health. CDR3s include the opening cysteine and the closing phenylalanine or tryptophan. A D gene is named only where the DNA matches it firmly. Clone size is stated in some rows and not others, as once, few, many or a class when expanded.

v_gene	abundance	d_gene	j_gene	CDR3aa	CDR3nt
TRBV7-9	once	NA	TRBJ2-3	CASSLGADTQYF	TGTGCCAGCAGCTTAGGCGCAGATACGCAGTATTTT
TRBV7-3	few	NA	TRBJ2-2	CASSVSTVGGELFF	TGTGCCAGCAGCGTCTCGACTGTCGGCGGGGAGCTGTTTTTT
TRBV6-1	once	NA	TRBJ2-7	CASSAFYEQYF	TGTGCCAGCAGTGCATTCTACGAGCAGTACTTC
TRBV5-1	NA	NA	TRBJ2-7	CASSLGDRYEQYF	TGCGCCAGCAGCTTGGGGGATCGGTACGAGCAGTACTTC
TRBV5-4	NA	NA	TRBJ2-5	CASSQGQGLRETQYF	TGTGCCAGCAGCCAAGGGCAGGGTCTTCGGGAGACCCAGTACTTC
TRBV28	once	TRBD1	TRBJ2-7	CASSLTGTGLYEQYF	TGTGCCAGCAGTCTGACCGGGACAGGGCTCTACGAGCAGTACTTC
TRBV2	NA	NA	TRBJ1-3	CASHSGAGNTIYF	TGTGCCAGCCATTCAGGGGCTGGAAACACCATATATTTT
TRBV18	NA	NA	TRBJ2-5	CASSRGTQETQYF	TGTGCCAGCTCCCGGGGGACCCAAGAGACCCAGTACTTC
TRBV5-4	NA	TRBD2	TRBJ2-1	CASSQTSGGAYEQFF	TGTGCCAGCAGCCAGACTAGCGGGGGGGCCTATGAGCAGTTCTTC
TRBV4-2	NA	TRBD1	TRBJ1-2	CASSQESGGTGSNYGYTF	TGTGCCAGCAGCCAAGAGTCAGGGGGCACGGGTTCGAACTATGGCTACACCTTC
TRBV6-1	NA	NA	TRBJ1-5	CASSVEGIGQPQHF	TGTGCCAGCAGTGTGGAAGGGATAGGTCAGCCCCAGCATTTT
TRBV4-1	NA	TRBD1	TRBJ1-4	CASSQGQGGEKLFF	TGCGCCAGCAGCCAGGGACAGGGTGGCGAAAAACTGTTTTTT
TRBV27	NA	TRBD2	TRBJ2-1	CASSLPGLAGNEQFF	TGTGCCAGCAGTTTACCCGGACTAGCCGGCAATGAGCAGTTCTTC
TRBV6-1	NA	NA	TRBJ1-1	CASSEALAAGTEAFF	TGTGCCAGCAGTGAAGCGTTAGCCGCGGGCACTGAAGCTTTCTTT
TRBV27	NA	NA	TRBJ2-5	CASRPLGGKETQYF	TGTGCCAGCCGCCCCCTGGGCGGGAAAGAGACCCAGTACTTC
TRBV7-9	NA	TRBD1	TRBJ1-1	CASEGAGEAFF	TGTGCCAGCGAGGGGGCGGGTGAAGCTTTCTTT
TRBV6-6	once	NA	TRBJ1-4	CASSQGREKLFF	TGTGCCAGCAGTCAGGGTCGCGAAAAACTGTTTTTT
TRBV20-1	NA	NA	TRBJ2-5	CSASVKETQYF	TGCAGTGCTAGTGTGAAAGAGACCCAGTACTTC
TRBV5-1	NA	NA	TRBJ2-5	CASSLAGTANQETQYF	TGCGCCAGCAGCTTGGCCGGGACGGCGAACCAAGAGACCCAGTACTTC
TRBV28	NA	TRBD1	TRBJ1-2	CASSSTGQRDRRGYTF	TGTGCCAGCAGTTCCACGGGACAGAGGGATCGGCGGGGCTACACCTTC
TRBV5-1	once	NA	TRBJ2-3	CASSSEGQTDTQYF	TGCGCCAGCAGCTCGGAGGGACAGACAGATACGCAGTATTTT
TRBV9	once	NA	TRBJ1-4	CASSARGAPEKLFF	TGTGCCAGCAGCGCTAGGGGGGCTCCGGAAAAACTGTTTTTT
TRBV23-1	once	TRBD1	TRBJ2-3	CASTLLRDRSSTDTQYF	TGCGCCAGCACTCTCCTTCGGGACAGGAGTAGCACAGATACGCAGTATTTT
TRBV30	NA	NA	TRBJ1-5	CAWSTGSNQPQHF	TGTGCCTGGAGTACAGGGAGCAATCAGCCCCAGCATTTT
TRBV4-3	NA	NA	TRBJ1-5	CASSQLRAGPYSNQPQHF	TGCGCCAGCAGCCAACTAAGGGCAGGACCCTATAGCAATCAGCCCCAGCATTTT
TRBV7-2	NA	NA	TRBJ2-7	CASSPGPTASYEQYF	TGTGCCAGCAGCCCGGGACCTACAGCTTCATACGAGCAGTACTTC
TRBV30	NA	NA	TRBJ2-1	CAWSRLSGYNEQFF	TGTGCCTGGAGTCGCCTTAGCGGTTACAATGAGCAGTTCTTC
TRBV20-1	NA	NA	TRBJ1-1	CSAGTNTEAFF	TGCAGTGCAGGCACCAACACTGAAGCTTTCTTT
TRBV6-1	NA	NA	TRBJ2-3	CASRDTTIDTQYF	TGTGCCAGCAGGGACACAACGATAGATACGCAGTATTTT
TRBV5-1	NA	NA	TRBJ1-5	CASSLEGGLNQPQHF	TGCGCCAGCAGCCTGGAGGGGGGCCTCAATCAGCCCCAGCATTTT
TRBV6-4	NA	NA	TRBJ1-2	CASSEGINYGYTF	TGTGCCAGCAGTGAGGGGATTAACTATGGCTACACCTTC
TRBV5-1	NA	NA	TRBJ2-6	CASSWVGIGANVLTF	TGCGCCAGCAGTTGGGTGGGAATTGGGGCCAACGTCCTGACTTTC
TRBV11-3	NA	TRBD1	TRBJ2-3	CASSLGDRESTDTQYF	TGTGCCAGCAGCTTAGGAGACAGGGAGTCCACAGATACGCAGTATTTT
TRBV9	NA	TRBD2	TRBJ2-7	CASSVDPAGGNEQYF	TGTGCCAGCAGCGTAGATCCAGCGGGGGGAAACGAGCAGTACTTC
TRBV29-1	NA	NA	TRBJ2-7	CSVQLQGPYEQYF	TGCAGCGTTCAGTTGCAGGGCCCCTACGAGCAGTACTTC
TRBV7-6	NA	NA	TRBJ2-1	CASSRVVNEQFF	TGTGCCAGCAGCCGAGTAGTGAATGAGCAGTTCTTC
TRBV19	NA	TRBD1	TRBJ2-7	CASSIESTRGIYEQYF	TGTGCCAGTAGTATAGAGAGTACCAGGGGGATCTACGAGCAGTACTTC